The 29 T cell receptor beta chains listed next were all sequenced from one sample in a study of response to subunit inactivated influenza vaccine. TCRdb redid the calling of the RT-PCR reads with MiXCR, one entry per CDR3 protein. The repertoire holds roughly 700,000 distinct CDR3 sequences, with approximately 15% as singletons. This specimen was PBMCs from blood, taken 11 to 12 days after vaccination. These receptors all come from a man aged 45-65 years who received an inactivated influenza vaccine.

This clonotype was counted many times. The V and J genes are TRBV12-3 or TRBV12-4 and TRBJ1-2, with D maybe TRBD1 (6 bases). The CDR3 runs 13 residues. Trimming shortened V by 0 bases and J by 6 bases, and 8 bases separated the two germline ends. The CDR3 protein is CASSLARGDGYTF. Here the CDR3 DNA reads TGTGCCAGCAGTTTAGCCAGGGGTGATGGCTACACCTTC.

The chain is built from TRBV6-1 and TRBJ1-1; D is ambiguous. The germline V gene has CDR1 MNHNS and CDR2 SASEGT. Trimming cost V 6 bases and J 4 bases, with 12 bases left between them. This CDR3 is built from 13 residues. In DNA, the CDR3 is TGTGCCAGCAGCCGCGGACGTGTCACTGAAGCTTTCTTT. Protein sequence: CASSRGRVTEAFF.

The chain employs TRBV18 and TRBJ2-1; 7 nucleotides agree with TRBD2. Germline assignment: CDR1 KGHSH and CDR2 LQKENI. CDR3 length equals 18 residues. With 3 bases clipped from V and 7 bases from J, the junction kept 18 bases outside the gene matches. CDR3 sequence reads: CASSPPRPPGRGVNEQFF. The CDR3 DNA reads TGTGCCAGCTCACCCCCTAGACCCCCGGGACGGGGGGTAAATGAGCAGTTCTTC.

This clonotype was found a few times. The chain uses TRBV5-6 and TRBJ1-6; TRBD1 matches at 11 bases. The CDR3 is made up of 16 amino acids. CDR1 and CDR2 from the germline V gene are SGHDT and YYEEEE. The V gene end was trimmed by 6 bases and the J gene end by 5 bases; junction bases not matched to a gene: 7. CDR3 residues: CASNFRDRGDNSPLHF. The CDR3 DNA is TGTGCCAGCAACTTTCGGGACAGGGGGGATAATTCACCCCTCCACTTT.

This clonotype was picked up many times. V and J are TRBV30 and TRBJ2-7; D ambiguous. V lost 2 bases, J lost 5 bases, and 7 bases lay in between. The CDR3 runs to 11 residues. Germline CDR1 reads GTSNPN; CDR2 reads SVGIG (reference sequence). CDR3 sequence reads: CAWSQSDEQYF. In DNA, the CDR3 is TGTGCCTGGAGTCAATCGGACGAGCAGTACTTC. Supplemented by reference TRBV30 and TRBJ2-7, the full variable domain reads SQTIHQWPATLVQPVGSPLSLECTVEGTSNPNLYWYRQAAGRGLQLLFYSVGIGQISSEVPQNLSASRPQDRQFILSSKKLLLSDSGFYLCAWSQSDEQYFGPGTRLTVT.

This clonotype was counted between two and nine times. The CDR3 spells CSALVADRVNEQFF. CDR3 in DNA: TGCAGTGCTCTCGTGGCGGATCGAGTCAATGAGCAGTTCTTC. The J gene is TRBJ2-1, the V gene TRBV20-1; D unresolved. V lost 5 bases and J lost 6, with 17 bases in between. In germline, CDR1 is DFQATT, CDR2 SNEGSKA (reference sequence). This CDR3 region has 14 residues.

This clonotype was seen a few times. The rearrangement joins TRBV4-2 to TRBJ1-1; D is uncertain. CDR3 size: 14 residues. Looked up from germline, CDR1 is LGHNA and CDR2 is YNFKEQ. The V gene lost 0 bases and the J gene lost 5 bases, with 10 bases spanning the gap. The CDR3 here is CASSQEKLGTEAFF. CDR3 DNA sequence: TGTGCCAGCAGCCAAGAAAAGCTGGGGACTGAAGCTTTCTTT.

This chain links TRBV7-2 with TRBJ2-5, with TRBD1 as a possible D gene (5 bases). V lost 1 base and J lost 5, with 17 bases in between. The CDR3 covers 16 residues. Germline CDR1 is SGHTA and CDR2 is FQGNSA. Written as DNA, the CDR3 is TGTGCCAGCAGCTTAGGATTTAGGGGATTGAGGGAGACCCAGTACTTC. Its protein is CASSLGFRGLRETQYF. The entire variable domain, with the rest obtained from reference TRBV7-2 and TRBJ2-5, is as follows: GAGVSQSPSNKVTEKGKDVELRCDPISGHTALYWYRQSLGQGLEFLIYFQGNSAPDKSGLPSDRFSAERTGGSVSTLTIQRTQQEDSAVYLCASSLGFRGLRETQYFGPGTRLLVL.

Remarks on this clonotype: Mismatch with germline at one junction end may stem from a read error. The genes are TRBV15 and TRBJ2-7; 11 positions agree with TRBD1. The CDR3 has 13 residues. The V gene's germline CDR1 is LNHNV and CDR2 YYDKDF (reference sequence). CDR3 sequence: CATSRDRTGGDHF. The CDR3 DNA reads TGTGCCACCAGCAGAGATCGGACAGGGGGCGATCACTTC.

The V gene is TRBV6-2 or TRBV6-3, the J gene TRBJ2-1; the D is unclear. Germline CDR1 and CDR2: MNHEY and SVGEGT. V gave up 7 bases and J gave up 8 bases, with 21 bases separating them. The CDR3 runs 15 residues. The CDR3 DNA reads TGTGCCAGCAACAGCTTCTCCGACGCTGGCGATGAGCAGTTCTTC. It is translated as CASNSFSDAGDEQFF.

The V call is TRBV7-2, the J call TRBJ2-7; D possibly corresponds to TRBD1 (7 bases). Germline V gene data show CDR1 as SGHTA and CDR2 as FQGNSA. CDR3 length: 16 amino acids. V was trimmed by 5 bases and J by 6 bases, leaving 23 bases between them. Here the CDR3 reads CASSPTGGTARLEQYF. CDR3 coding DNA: TGTGCCAGCAGCCCGACCGGCGGGACAGCAAGGCTCGAGCAGTACTTC.

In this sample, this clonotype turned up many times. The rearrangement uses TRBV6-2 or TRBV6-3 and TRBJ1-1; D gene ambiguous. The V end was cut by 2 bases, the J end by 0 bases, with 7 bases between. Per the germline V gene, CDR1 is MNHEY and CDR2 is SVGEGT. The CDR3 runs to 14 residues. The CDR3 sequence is CASSYMLLNTEAFF. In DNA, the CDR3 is TGTGCCAGCAGTTACATGTTGCTGAACACTGAAGCTTTCTTT.

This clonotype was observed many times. The CDR3 DNA sequence: TGTGCCATCAGTCCAGGGGTTTCCTACGAGCAGTACTTC. Its protein is CAISPGVSYEQYF. V and J are TRBV10-3 and TRBJ2-7, with D tentatively TRBD1 (6 bases). CDR1 and CDR2 from the germline V gene are ENHRY and SYGVKD. V lost 5 bases, J lost 1 base, and 9 bases lay in between. The CDR3 is 13 residues long.

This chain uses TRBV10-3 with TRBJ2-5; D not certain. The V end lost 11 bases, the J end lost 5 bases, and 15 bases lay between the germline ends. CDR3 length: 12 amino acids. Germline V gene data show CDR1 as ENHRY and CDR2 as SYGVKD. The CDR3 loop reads CAVQSLGETQYF. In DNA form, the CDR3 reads TGTGCCGTCCAAAGTTTAGGGGAGACCCAGTACTTC.

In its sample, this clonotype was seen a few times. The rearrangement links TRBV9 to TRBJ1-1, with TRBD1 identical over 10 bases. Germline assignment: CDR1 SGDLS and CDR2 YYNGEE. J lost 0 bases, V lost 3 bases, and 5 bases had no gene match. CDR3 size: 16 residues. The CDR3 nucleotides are TGTGCCAGCAGCGACGGACAGGGGGAACTGAACACTGAAGCTTTCTTT. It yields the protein CASSDGQGELNTEAFF.

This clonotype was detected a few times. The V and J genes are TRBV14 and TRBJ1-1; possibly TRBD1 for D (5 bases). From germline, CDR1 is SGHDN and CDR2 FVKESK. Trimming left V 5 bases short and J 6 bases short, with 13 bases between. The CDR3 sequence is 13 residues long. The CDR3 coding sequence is TGTGCCAGCAGCGCGGGGGGATTGTCTGAAGCTTTCTTT. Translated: CASSAGGLSEAFF. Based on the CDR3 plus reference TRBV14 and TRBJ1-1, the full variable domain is EAGVTQFPSHSVIEKGQTVTLRCDPISGHDNLYWYRRVMGKEIKFLLHFVKESKQDESGMPNNRFLAERTGGTYSTLKVQPAELEDSGVYFCASSAGGLSEAFFGQGTRLTVV.

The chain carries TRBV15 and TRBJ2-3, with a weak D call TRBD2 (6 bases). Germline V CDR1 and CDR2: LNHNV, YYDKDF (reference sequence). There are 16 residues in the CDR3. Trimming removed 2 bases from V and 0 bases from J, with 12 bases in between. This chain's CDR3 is CATSRYTGLSTDTQYF. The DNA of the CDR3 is TGTGCCACCAGCAGATATACAGGACTAAGCACAGATACGCAGTATTTT. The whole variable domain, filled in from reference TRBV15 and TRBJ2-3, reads DAMVIQNPRYQVTQFGKPVTLSCSQTLNHNVMYWYQQKSSQAPKLLFHYYDKDFNNEADTPDNFQSRRPNTSFCFLDIRSPGLGDTAMYLCATSRYTGLSTDTQYFGPGTRLTVL.

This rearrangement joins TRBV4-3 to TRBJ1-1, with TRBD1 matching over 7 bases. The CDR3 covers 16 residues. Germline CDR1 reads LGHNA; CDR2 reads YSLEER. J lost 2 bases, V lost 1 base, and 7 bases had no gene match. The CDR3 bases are TGCGCCAGCAGCCAAGTAGGGGGCAGGGGCAACACTGAAGCTTTCTTT. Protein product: CASSQVGGRGNTEAFF.

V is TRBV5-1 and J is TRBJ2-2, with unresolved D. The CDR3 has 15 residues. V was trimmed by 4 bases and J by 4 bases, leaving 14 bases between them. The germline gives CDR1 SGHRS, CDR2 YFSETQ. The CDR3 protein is CASSMYSGVTGELFF. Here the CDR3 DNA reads TGCGCCAGCAGCATGTACAGTGGGGTCACCGGGGAGCTGTTTTTT.

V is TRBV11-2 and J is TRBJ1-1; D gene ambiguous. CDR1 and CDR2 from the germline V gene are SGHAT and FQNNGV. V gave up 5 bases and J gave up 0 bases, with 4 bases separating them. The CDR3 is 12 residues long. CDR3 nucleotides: TGTGCCAGCAGCGTTTTGAACACTGAAGCTTTCTTT. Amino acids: CASSVLNTEAFF.

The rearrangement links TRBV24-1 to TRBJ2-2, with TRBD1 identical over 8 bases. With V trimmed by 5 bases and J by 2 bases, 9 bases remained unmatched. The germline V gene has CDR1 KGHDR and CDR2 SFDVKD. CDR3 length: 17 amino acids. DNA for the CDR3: TGTGCCACCAGTGGTGACAGGGGCGCAAAAAACACCGGGGAGCTGTTTTTT. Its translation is CATSGDRGAKNTGELFF.

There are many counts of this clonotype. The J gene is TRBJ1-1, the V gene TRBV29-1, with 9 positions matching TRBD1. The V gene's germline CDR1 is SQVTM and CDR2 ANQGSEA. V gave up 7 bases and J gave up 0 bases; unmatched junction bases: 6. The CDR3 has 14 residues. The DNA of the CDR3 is TGCAGCGCTCGGACAGGGGCCTTGAACACTGAAGCTTTCTTT. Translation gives CSARTGALNTEAFF. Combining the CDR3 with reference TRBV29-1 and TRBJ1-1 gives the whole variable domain SAVISQKPSRDICQRGTSLTIQCQVDSQVTMMFWYRQQPGQSLTLIATANQGSEATYESGFVIDKFPISRPNLTFSTLTVSNMSPEDSSIYLCSARTGALNTEAFFGQGTRLTVV.

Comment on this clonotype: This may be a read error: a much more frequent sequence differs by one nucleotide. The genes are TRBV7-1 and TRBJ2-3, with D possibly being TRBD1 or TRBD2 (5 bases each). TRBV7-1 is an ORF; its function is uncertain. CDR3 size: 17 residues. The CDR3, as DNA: TGTGCCAACAGCTCTTTCACCGGGACGGACCACACAGATACGCAGTATTTT. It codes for CANSSFTGTDHTDTQYF.

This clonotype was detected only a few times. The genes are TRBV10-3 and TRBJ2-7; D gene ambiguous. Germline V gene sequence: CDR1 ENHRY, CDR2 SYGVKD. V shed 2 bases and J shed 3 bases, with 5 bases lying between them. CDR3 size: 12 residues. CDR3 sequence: CAISEPGYEQYF. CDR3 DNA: TGTGCCATCAGTGAGCCCGGCTACGAGCAGTACTTC.

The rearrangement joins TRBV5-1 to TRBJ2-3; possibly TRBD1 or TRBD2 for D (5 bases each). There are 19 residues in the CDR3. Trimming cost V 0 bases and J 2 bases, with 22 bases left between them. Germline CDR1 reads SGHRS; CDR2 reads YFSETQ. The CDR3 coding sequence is TGCGCCAGCAGCTTGGAATTCACAGGCGGATCCGGGGTCACAGATACGCAGTATTTT. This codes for CASSLEFTGGSGVTDTQYF.

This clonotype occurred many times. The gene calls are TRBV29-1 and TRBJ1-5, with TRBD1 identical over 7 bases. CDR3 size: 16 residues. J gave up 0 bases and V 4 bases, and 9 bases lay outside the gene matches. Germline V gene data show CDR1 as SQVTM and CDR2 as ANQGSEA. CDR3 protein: CSVGEGTAYSNQPQHF. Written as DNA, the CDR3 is TGCAGCGTTGGGGAGGGGACAGCTTATAGCAATCAGCCCCAGCATTTT. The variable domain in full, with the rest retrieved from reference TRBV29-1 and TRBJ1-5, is SAVISQKPSRDICQRGTSLTIQCQVDSQVTMMFWYRQQPGQSLTLIATANQGSEATYESGFVIDKFPISRPNLTFSTLTVSNMSPEDSSIYLCSVGEGTAYSNQPQHFGDGTRLSIL.

The CDR3 is CASSLFLSGLAGGRNNEQFF. The CDR3 DNA follows: TGTGCCAGCAGCTTATTCCTCTCTGGGCTAGCGGGGGGGAGGAACAATGAGCAGTTCTTC. The chain has TRBV11-2 and TRBJ2-1, with 12 bases fitting TRBD2. After removal of 2 bases from V and 5 bases from J, the junction contained 16 bases not matched to a gene. CDR3 length equals 20 residues. Germline V gene sequence: CDR1 SGHAT, CDR2 FQNNGV.

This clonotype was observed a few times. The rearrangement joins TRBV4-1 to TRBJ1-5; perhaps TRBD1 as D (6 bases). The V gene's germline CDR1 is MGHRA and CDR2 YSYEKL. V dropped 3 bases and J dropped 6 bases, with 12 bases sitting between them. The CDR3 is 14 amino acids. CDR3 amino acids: CASSQSGGIQPQHF. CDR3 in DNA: TGCGCCAGCAGCCAGTCGGGGGGCATTCAGCCCCAGCATTTT.

CDR3 sequence: CASSDRDRVEKLFF. The CDR3 DNA sequence: TGTGCCAGCAGCGACCGGGACAGGGTTGAAAAACTGTTTTTT. V and J are TRBV7-2 and TRBJ1-4; 9 bases agree with TRBD1. Trimming cost V 5 bases and J 7 bases; bases outside gene matches: 5. CDR1 and CDR2 from the germline V gene are SGHTA and FQGNSA. The CDR3 is 14 amino acids.